The rows below give T cell receptor beta chains drawn from one sample of a study of cytomegalovirus exposure and HLA in healthy donors. Measured with immunoSEQ multiplex PCR; TCRdb has only the in-frame clones, and not every one. The repertoire holds 250,000 to 350,000 clones, with roughly 80% as singletons. Sequencing was performed on PBMCs. The receptors here all came from a girl aged 2 to 10 in good health and CMV-seronegative. Each CDR3 is given with its conserved first and last residue. D genes are given only for firm matches. Clone size is stated in some rows and not others, as once, few, many or a class when expanded.

few,TRBV6-5,.,TRBJ2-1,CASSRRRDGNEQFF,TGTGCCAGCAGTAGGAGGAGGGATGGAAATGAGCAGTTCTTC
once,TRBV5-1,.,TRBJ2-1,CASRAGRREQFF,TGCGCCAGCAGGGCGGGCCGTAGGGAGCAGTTCTTC
.,TRBV7-3,TRBD2,TRBJ2-1,CASSPGGDEQFF,TGTGCCAGCAGCCCGGGGGGGGATGAGCAGTTCTTC
.,TRBV11-2,.,TRBJ2-1,CASSLAPSLTYNEQFF,TGTGCCAGCAGCTTAGCCCCCTCCTTGACTTACAATGAGCAGTTCTTC
.,TRBV23-1,.,TRBJ2-3,CASSPPPLQGTDTQYF,TGCGCCAGCAGTCCCCCCCCTTTGCAGGGAACAGATACGCAGTATTTT
.,TRBV27,TRBD1,TRBJ2-7,CASSPRQGLHEQYF,TGTGCCAGCAGCCCCCGACAGGGTCTCCACGAGCAGTACTTC
.,TRBV6-5,TRBD2,TRBJ2-1,CASSLRLAGAYNEQFF,TGTGCCAGCAGTTTAAGACTAGCGGGGGCCTACAATGAGCAGTTCTTC
.,TRBV5-4,TRBD1,TRBJ1-2,CARSSSGTGGAYGYTF,TGTGCCCGCAGCTCCTCCGGGACAGGGGGTGCCTATGGCTACACCTTC
.,TRBV11-2,.,TRBJ1-1,CASSLGYRNTEAFF,TGTGCCAGCAGCTTAGGCTATAGAAACACTGAAGCTTTCTTT
.,TRBV9,TRBD2,TRBJ2-1,CASSFRLAGGFYNEQFF,TGTGCCAGCAGCTTCCGACTAGCGGGGGGCTTCTACAATGAGCAGTTCTTC
once,TRBV10-3,TRBD2,TRBJ2-3,CAISEGLAGDPTDTQYF,TGTGCCATCAGTGAGGGACTAGCGGGGGACCCCACAGATACGCAGTATTTT
.,TRBV6-1,.,TRBJ1-4,CASSDASRAWGEKLFF,TGTGCCAGCAGTGATGCTTCCAGGGCTTGGGGAGAAAAACTGTTTTTT
few,TRBV7-9,.,TRBJ2-7,CSSSLSLVGGYEQYF,TGTTCCAGCAGCTTATCTCTGGTGGGGGGCTACGAGCAGTACTTC
.,TRBV18,.,TRBJ1-1,CASSRGQIMNTEAFF,TGTGCCAGCTCACGCGGACAGATCATGAACACTGAAGCTTTCTTT
.,TRBV30,.,TRBJ2-2,CAWWQGPSNTGELFF,TGTGCCTGGTGGCAGGGGCCATCGAACACCGGGGAGCTGTTTTTT
.,TRBV15,.,TRBJ2-1,CATSRIDSYNEQFF,TGTGCCACCAGCAGAATTGACAGTTACAATGAGCAGTTCTTC
.,TRBV19,.,TRBJ2-2,CASRKLQPYNTGELFF,TGTGCCAGTAGGAAACTCCAACCTTATAACACCGGGGAGCTGTTTTTT
few,TRBV7-3,.,TRBJ1-2,CASSLSGQRTNYGYTF,TGTGCCAGCAGCTTAAGTGGACAGAGAACTAACTATGGCTACACCTTC
once,TRBV5-6,.,TRBJ2-7,CASTYPPRHEQYF,TGTGCCAGCACCTATCCCCCTCGTCACGAGCAGTACTTC
.,TRBV9,TRBD1,TRBJ1-5,CASGQGDQPQHF,TGTGCCAGTGGACAGGGAGATCAGCCCCAGCATTTT
.,TRBV5-1,.,TRBJ1-3,CASSPAGINSGNTIYF,TGCGCCAGCAGCCCGGCCGGGATCAACTCTGGAAACACCATATATTTT
.,TRBV4-1,TRBD2,TRBJ2-5,CASSKGTSGEETQYF,TGCGCCAGCAGCAAAGGGACTAGCGGGGAAGAGACCCAGTACTTC
.,TRBV7-9,.,TRBJ2-4,CASSPVEGGDIQYF,TGTGCCAGCAGCCCTGTAGAAGGGGGGGACATTCAGTACTTC
.,TRBV11-2,TRBD1,TRBJ2-7,CASSSGQGAAYEQYF,TGTGCCAGCAGCTCGGGACAGGGCGCAGCCTACGAGCAGTACTTC
.,TRBV4-1,.,TRBJ2-7,CASSPRDSTYEQYF,TGCGCCAGCAGCCCCAGGGACTCCACGTACGAGCAGTACTTC
few,TRBV4-1,TRBD1,TRBJ1-2,CASSQDRTGRYGYTF,TGCGCCAGCAGCCAAGATAGGACAGGGAGATATGGCTACACCTTC
.,TRBV28,TRBD1,TRBJ1-4,CASSVGQGREKLFF,TGTGCCAGCAGCGTGGGACAGGGGAGGGAAAAACTGTTTTTT